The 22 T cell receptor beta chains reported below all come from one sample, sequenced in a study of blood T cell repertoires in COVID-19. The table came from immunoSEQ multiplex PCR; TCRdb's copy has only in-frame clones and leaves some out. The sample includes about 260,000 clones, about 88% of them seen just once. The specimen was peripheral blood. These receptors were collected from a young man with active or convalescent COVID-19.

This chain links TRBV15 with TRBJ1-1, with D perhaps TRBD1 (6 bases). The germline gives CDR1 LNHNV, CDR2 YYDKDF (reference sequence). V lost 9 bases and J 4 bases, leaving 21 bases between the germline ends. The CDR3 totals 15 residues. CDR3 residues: CATGWGGYASTEAFF. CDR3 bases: TGTGCCACGGGGTGGGGGGGCTATGCAAGCACTGAAGCTTTCTTT.

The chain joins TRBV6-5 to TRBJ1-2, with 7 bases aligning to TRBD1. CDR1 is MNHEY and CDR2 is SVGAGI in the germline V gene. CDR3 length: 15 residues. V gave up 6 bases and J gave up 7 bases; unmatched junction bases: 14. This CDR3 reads CASRLTTGLWGGYTF. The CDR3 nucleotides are TGTGCCAGCAGATTGACGACAGGGCTCTGGGGTGGCTACACCTTC.

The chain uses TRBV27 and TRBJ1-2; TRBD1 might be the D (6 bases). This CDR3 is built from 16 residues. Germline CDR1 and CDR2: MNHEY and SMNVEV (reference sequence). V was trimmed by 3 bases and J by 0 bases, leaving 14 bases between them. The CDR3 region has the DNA TGTGCCAGCAGTTTTGTGGGGGCGACGACTAACTATGGCTACACCTTC. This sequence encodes CASSFVGATTNYGYTF.

CDR3 sequence (DNA): TGTGCCAGCAGCCCCCGCGGAGGTGATACGCAGTATTTT. Residues: CASSPRGGDTQYF. The chain couples TRBV3-1 (or the pseudogene TRBV3-2) to TRBJ2-3; D is possibly TRBD2 (5 bases). The germline CDR1 and CDR2 sequences are LGHDT and YNNKEL (reference sequence). This CDR3 contains 13 residues. V dropped 4 bases and J dropped 6 bases, with 11 bases sitting between them.

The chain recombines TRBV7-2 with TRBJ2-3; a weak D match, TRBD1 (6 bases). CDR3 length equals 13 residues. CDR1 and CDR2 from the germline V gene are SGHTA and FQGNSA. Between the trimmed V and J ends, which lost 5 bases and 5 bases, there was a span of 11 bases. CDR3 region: CASSPSGEDTQYF. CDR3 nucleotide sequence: TGTGCCAGCAGCCCCTCAGGGGAAGATACGCAGTATTTT.

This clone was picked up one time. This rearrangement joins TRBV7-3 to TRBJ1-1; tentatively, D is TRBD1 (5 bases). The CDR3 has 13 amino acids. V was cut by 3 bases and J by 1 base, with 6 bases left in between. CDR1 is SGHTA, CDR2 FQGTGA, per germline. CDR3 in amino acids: CASSFTGNTEAFF. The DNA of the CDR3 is TGTGCCAGCAGCTTCACAGGGAACACTGAAGCTTTCTTT.

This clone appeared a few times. DNA of the CDR3: TGTGCCAGCAGCCCCCGGGACAGTGTTGGGTCCTACGAGCAGTACTTC. Translated: CASSPRDSVGSYEQYF. V gene TRBV9 combines with J gene TRBJ2-7, with 7 bases lining up with TRBD1. Germline V gene lookup returns CDR1 SGDLS and CDR2 YYNGEE. The CDR3 sequence is 16 residues long. V lost 4 bases and J lost 1; bases outside the gene matches: 11.

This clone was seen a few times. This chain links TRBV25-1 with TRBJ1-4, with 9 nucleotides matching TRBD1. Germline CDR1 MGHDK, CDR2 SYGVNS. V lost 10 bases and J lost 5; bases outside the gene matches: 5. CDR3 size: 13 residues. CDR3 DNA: TGTGCCACCCAAGACAGGGGGAATGAAAAACTGTTTTTT. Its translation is CATQDRGNEKLFF.

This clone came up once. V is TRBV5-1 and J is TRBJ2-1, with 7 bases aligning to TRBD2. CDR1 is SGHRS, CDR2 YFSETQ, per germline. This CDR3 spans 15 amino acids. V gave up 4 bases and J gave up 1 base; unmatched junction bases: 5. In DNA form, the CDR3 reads TGCGCCAGCAGCAGAGTCGGGGGGTCCTACAATGAGCAGTTCTTC. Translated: CASSRVGGSYNEQFF.

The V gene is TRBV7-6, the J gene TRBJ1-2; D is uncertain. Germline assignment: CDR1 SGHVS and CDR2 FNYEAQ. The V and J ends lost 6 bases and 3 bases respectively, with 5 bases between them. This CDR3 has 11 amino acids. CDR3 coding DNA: TGTGCCAGCAGTCCTGACTATGGCTACACCTTC. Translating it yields CASSPDYGYTF.

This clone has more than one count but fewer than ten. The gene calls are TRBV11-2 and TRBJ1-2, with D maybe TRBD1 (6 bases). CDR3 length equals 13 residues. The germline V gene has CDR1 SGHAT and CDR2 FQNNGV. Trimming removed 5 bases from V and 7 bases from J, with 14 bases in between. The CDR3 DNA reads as TGTGCCAGCAGCCAACAGGGCGTCGGTGGCTACACCTTC. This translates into CASSQQGVGGYTF.

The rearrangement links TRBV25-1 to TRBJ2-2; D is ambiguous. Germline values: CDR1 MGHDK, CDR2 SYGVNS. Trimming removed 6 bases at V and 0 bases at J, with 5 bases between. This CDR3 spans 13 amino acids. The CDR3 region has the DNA TGTGCCAGCAGCATTCCGAACACCGGGGAGCTGTTTTTT. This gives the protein CASSIPNTGELFF.

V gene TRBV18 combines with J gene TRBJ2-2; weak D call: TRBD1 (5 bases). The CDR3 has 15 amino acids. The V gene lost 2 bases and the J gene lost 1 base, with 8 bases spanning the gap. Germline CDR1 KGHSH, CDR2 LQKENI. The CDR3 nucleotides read TGTGCCAGCTCACCAAGGCAGGGGAACACCGGGGAGCTGTTTTTT. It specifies CASSPRQGNTGELFF.

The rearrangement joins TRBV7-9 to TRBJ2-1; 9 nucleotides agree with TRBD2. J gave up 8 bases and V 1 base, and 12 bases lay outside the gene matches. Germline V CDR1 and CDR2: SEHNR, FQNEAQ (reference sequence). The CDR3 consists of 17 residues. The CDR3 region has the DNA TGTGCCAGCAGCTTAGTACGTCGGCTAGCGGGGTGGGATGAGCAGTTCTTC. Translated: CASSLVRRLAGWDEQFF.

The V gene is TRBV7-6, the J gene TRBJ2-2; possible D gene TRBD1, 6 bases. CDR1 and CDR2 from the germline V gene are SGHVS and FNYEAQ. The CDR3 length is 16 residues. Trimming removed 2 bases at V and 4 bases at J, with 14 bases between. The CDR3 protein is CASSLQGSRSTGELFF. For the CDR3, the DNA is TGTGCCAGCAGCTTACAGGGGTCTAGGTCCACCGGGGAGCTGTTTTTT.

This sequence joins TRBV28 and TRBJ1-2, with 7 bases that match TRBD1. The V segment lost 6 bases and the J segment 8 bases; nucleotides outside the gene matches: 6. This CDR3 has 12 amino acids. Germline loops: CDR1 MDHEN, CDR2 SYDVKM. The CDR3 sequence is CASRQTGAGYTF. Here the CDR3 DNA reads TGTGCCAGCAGACAAACAGGGGCAGGCTACACCTTC.

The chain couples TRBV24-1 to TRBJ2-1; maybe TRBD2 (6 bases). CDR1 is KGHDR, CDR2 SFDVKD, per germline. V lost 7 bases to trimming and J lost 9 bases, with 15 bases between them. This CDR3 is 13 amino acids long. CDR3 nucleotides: TGTGCCACCAGCCCCTCCGGGGGTTCTGAGCAGTTCTTC. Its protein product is CATSPSGGSEQFF.

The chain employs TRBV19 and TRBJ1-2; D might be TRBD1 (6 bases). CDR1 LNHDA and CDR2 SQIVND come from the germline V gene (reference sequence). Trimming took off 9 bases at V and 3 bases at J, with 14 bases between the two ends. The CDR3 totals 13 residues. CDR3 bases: TGTGCCAGCCTCAGAGGACAGCACTATGGCTACACCTTC. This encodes CASLRGQHYGYTF.

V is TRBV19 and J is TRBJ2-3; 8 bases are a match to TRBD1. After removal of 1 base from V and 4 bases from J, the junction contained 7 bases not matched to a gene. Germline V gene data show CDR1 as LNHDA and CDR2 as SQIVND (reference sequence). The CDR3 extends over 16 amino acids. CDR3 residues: CASSIGLTGVADTQYF. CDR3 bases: TGTGCCAGTAGTATAGGTCTGACAGGGGTGGCAGATACGCAGTATTTT.

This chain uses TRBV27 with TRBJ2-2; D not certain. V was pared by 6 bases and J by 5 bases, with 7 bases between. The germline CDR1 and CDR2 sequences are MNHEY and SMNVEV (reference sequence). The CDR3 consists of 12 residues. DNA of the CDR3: TGTGCCAGCAGCATTTTTACCGGGGAGCTGTTTTTT. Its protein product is CASSIFTGELFF.

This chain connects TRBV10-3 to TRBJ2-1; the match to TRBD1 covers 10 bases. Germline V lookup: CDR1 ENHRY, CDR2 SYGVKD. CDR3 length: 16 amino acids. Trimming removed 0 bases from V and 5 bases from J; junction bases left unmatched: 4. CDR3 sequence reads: CAISESRTGGDNEQFF. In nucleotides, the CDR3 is TGTGCCATCAGTGAGTCGAGGACAGGGGGTGACAATGAGCAGTTCTTC.

The CDR3 DNA sequence: TGTGCCAGCAGTTACTCATATTATAGCAATCAGCCCCAGCATTTT. Translating gives CASSYSYYSNQPQHF. The chain recombines TRBV6-5 with TRBJ1-5, with unresolved D. Trimming took off 0 bases at V and 0 bases at J, with 6 bases between the two ends. Germline values: CDR1 MNHEY, CDR2 SVGAGI. This CDR3 has 15 residues.